These 10 T cell receptor beta chains were all obtained from the same sample, sequenced in a study of T cells in Graves' hyperthyroidism and ophthalmopathy. From RNA transcripts, TCR beta CDR3 regions were amplified. A first-round RT-PCR of the TCR CDR3 used the HTBI primer set. TCRdb independently ran MiXCR on the multiplex PCR reads; one entry per CDR3 protein. The sample includes more than 500,000 distinct CDR3 sequences, roughly 46% of them seen just once. Sequencing used peripheral blood or thyroid tissue (not recorded which). The receptors originated from an adult woman with Graves' disease, either hyperthyroidism or ophthalmopathy (not recorded which).

With respect to this clonotype: A much more abundant neighbour one base away suggests this may be a read error. The V gene is TRBV25-1, the J gene TRBJ2-7; a possible D gene is TRBD1 (5 bases). This CDR3 has 13 amino acids. Germline V gene sequence: CDR1 MGHDK, CDR2 SYGVNS. CDR3 DNA sequence: TGTGCCGGCAGAGGCAGGGTATCCTACGAGCAGTACTTC. Translation gives CAGRGRVSYEQYF.

This clonotype has at least ten counts. V is TRBV6-1 and J is TRBJ2-5; D possibly corresponds to TRBD1 (6 bases). Germline V gene data show CDR1 as MNHNS and CDR2 as SASEGT. CDR3 length: 16 amino acids. V shed 5 bases and J shed 1 base, with 17 bases lying between them. CDR3 nucleotide sequence: TGTGCCAGCAGTCACATGATCCGGACAGCCCAAGAGACCCAGTACTTC. This codes for CASSHMIRTAQETQYF.

This clonotype was recorded at least ten times. This chain uses TRBV5-4 with TRBJ2-7, with 13 bases identical to TRBD2. Per germline, CDR1 SGHNT and CDR2 YYREEE (reference sequence). This CDR3 has 15 amino acids. V lost 2 bases to trimming and J lost 7 bases; unmatched junction nucleotides: 6. The CDR3 protein is CASSFESGLAGEQYF. The CDR3 DNA reads TGTGCCAGCAGCTTCGAATCGGGACTAGCGGGGGAGCAGTACTTC. Complete variable domain (other parts from reference TRBV5-4 and TRBJ2-7): ETGVTQSPTHLIKTRGQQVTLRCSSQSGHNTVSWYQQALGQGPQFIFQYYREEENGRGNFPPRFSGLQFPNYSSELNVNALELDDSALYLCASSFESGLAGEQYFGPGTRLTVT.

The V gene is TRBV27, the J gene TRBJ2-7; either TRBD1 or TRBD2 may fit D (5 bases each). CDR3 length: 14 amino acids. Germline assignment: CDR1 MNHEY and CDR2 SMNVEV (reference sequence). V lost 1 base, J lost 2 bases, and 9 bases lay in between. In nucleotides, the CDR3 is TGTGCCAGCAGTTTATGGGACGGGCCCTACGAGCAGTACTTC. Its translation: CASSLWDGPYEQYF.

This clonotype was counted many times. V gene TRBV6-5 combines with J gene TRBJ1-1, with TRBD1 as a possible D gene (6 bases). In germline, CDR1 is MNHEY, CDR2 SVGAGI. The V and J ends lost 2 bases and 7 bases respectively, with 17 bases between them. CDR3 length: 15 amino acids. The CDR3 sequence is CASSYVGGEDYEAFF. The CDR3 DNA reads TGTGCCAGCAGTTACGTCGGGGGCGAGGATTATGAAGCTTTCTTT.

This clonotype was seen more than once but under ten times. This chain joins TRBV7-9 and TRBJ2-7, with 10 positions matching TRBD1. CDR1 SEHNR and CDR2 FQNEAQ come from the germline V gene (reference sequence). Trimming at V came to 1 base and at J to 6 bases, leaving 6 bases not matched to a gene. The CDR3 runs to 15 residues. CDR3 amino acids: CASSLEGTGASEQYF. For the CDR3, the DNA is TGTGCCAGCAGCTTAGAGGGGACAGGGGCTTCCGAGCAGTACTTC. Full variable domain (missing parts from reference TRBV7-9 and TRBJ2-7): DTGVSQNPRHKITKRGQNVTFRCDPISEHNRLYWYRQTLGQGPEFLTYFQNEAQLEKSRLLSDRFSAERPKGSFSTLEIQRTEQGDSAMYLCASSLEGTGASEQYFGPGTRLTVT.

This chain connects TRBV19 to TRBJ2-3; D not certain. CDR1 is LNHDA and CDR2 is SQIVND in the germline V gene (reference sequence). The CDR3 length is 14 residues. V gave up 3 bases and J gave up 2 bases, with 9 bases separating them. This chain's CDR3 is CASSITQDTDTQYF. The CDR3 coding sequence is TGTGCCAGTAGTATTACCCAAGACACAGATACGCAGTATTTT.

This clonotype was seen at least ten times. The rearrangement joins TRBV7-2 to TRBJ1-6; D gene uncertain. CDR3 length equals 12 residues. CDR1 and CDR2 (germline): SGHTA, FQGNSA. Trimming took off 8 bases at V and 2 bases at J, with 4 bases between the two ends. The CDR3 DNA reads as TGTGCCAGCGGGCCCTATAATTCACCCCTCCACTTT. This gives the protein CASGPYNSPLHF.

This chain links TRBV20-1 with TRBJ2-7, with 15 bases aligning to TRBD2. Unmatched junction bases numbered 14, after V lost 5 bases and J lost 3 bases. From germline, CDR1 is DFQATT and CDR2 SNEGSKA (reference sequence). This CDR3 comprises 18 residues. The CDR3 DNA is TGCAGTGCTTCGCCGCTGAAGGGACTAGCGGGAGGAGGCTACGAGCAGTACTTC. Its protein is CSASPLKGLAGGGYEQYF.

Of note for this clonotype: As the CDR3 is not closed by the conserved phenylalanine or tryptophan, this likely results from a read error. V and J are TRBV7-2 and TRBJ1-5; D not certain. Germline V CDR1 and CDR2: SGHTA, FQGNSA. The CDR3 is 14 residues long. Trimming cost V 1 base and J 9 bases, with 13 bases left between them. The CDR3 spells CASSLDPEVWPQHL. CDR3 sequence (DNA): TGTGCCAGCAGCTTAGACCCGGAAGTATGGCCCCAGCATCTC.